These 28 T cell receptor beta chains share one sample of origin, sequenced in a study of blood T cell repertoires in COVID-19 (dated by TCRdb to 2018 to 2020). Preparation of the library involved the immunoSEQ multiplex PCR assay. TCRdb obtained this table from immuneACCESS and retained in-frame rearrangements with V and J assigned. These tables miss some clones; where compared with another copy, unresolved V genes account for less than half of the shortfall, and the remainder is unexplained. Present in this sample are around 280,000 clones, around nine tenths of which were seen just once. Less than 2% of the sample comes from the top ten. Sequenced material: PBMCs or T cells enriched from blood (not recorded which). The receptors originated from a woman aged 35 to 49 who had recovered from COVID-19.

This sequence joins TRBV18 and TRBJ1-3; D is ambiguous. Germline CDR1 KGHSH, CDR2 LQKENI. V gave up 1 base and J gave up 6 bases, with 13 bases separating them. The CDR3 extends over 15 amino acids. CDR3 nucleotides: TGTGCCAGCTCACCACAACGAGGGAGCGAAAACACCATATATTTT. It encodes CASSPQRGSENTIYF. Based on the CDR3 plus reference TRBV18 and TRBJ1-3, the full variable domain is NAGVMQNPRHLVRRRGQEARLRCSPMKGHSHVYWYRQLPEEGLKFMVYLQKENIIDESGMPKERFSAEFPKEGPSILRIQQVVRGDSAAYFCASSPQRGSENTIYFGEGSWLTVV.

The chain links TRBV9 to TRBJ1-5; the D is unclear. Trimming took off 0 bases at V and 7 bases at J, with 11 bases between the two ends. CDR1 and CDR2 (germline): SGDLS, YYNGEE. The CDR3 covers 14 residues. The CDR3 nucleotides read TGTGCCAGCAGCGTAGACGCCGGGAGGCAGCCCCAGCATTTT. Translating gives CASSVDAGRQPQHF.

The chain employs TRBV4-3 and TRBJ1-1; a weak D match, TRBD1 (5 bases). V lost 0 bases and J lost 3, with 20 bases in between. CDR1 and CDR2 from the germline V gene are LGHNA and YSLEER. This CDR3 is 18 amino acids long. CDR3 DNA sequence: TGCGCCAGCAGCCAAGATCTTAGTAGCAGGGCCGAATACACTGAAGCTTTCTTT. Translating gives CASSQDLSSRAEYTEAFF.

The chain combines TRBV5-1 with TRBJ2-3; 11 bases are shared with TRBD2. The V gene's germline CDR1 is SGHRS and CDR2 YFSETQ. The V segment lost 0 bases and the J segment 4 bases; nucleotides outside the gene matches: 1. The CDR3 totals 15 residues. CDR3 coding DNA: TGCGCCAGCAGCTTGGGGACTAGCGGGTCAGATACGCAGTATTTT. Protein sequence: CASSLGTSGSDTQYF.

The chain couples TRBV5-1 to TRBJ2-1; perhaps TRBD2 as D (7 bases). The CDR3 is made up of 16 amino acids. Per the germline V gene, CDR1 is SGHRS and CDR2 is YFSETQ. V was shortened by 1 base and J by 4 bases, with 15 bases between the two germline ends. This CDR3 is CASSLWVGGQYNEQFF. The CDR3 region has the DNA TGCGCCAGCAGCTTGTGGGTCGGGGGGCAATACAATGAGCAGTTCTTC.

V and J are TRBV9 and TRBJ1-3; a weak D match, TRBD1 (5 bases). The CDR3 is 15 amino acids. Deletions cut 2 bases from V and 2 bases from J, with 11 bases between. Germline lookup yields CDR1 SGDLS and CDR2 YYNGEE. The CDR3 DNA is TGTGCCAGCAGCGTTTCTCAGGGAACTGGAAACACCATATATTTT. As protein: CASSVSQGTGNTIYF. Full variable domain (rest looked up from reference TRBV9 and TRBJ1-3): DSGVTQTPKHLITATGQRVTLRCSPRSGDLSVYWYQQSLDQGLQFLIQYYNGEERAKGNILERFSAQQFPDLHSELNLSSLELGDSALYFCASSVSQGTGNTIYFGEGSWLTVV.

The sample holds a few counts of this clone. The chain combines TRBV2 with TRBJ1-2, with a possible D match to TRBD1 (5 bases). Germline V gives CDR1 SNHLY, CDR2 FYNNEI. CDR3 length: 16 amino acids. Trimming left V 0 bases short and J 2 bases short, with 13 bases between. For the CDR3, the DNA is TGTGCCAGCAGTGAAGCGCTGGGCAGGGAAAACTATGGCTACACCTTC. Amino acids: CASSEALGRENYGYTF. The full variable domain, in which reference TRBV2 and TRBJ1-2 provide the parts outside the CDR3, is EPEVTQTPSHQVTQMGQEVILRCVPISNHLYFYWYRQILGQKVEFLVSFYNNEISEKSEIFDDQFSVERPDGSNFTLKIRSTKLEDSAMYFCASSEALGRENYGYTFGSGTRLTVV.

The CDR3 sequence: CASSLGLGLSSYNEQFF. CDR3 sequence (DNA): TGTGCCAGCAGCTTAGGACTAGGCCTGAGCTCCTACAATGAGCAGTTCTTC. This chain connects TRBV7-6 to TRBJ2-1; D is perhaps TRBD2 (6 bases). Trimming cost V 1 base and J 0 bases, with 13 bases left between them. There are 17 residues in the CDR3. From germline, CDR1 is SGHVS and CDR2 FNYEAQ.

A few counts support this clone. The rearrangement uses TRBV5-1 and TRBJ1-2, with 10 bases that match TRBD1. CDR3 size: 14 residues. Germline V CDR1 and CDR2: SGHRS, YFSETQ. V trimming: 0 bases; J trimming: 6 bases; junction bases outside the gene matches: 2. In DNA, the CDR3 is TGCGCCAGCAGCTTGGGACAGGGGGCAGATGGCTACACCTTC. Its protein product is CASSLGQGADGYTF.

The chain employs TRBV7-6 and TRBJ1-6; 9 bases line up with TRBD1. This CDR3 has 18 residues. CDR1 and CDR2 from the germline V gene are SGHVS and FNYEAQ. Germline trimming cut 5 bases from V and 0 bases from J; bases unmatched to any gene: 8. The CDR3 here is CASSQDRGRTSYNSPLHF. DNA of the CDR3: TGTGCCAGCAGCCAGGACAGGGGTCGAACCTCCTATAATTCACCCCTCCACTTT.

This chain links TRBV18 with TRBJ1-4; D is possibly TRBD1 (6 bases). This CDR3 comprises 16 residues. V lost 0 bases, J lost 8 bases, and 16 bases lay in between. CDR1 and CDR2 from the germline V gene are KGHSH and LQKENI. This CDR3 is CASSPPRNRVGEKLFF. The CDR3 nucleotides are TGTGCCAGCTCACCACCGAGAAACAGGGTAGGCGAAAAACTGTTTTTT.

As DNA, the CDR3 is TGTGCCAGCAGTGAAGCAGGGACAGGGGGCGAGCAGTACTTC. As protein: CASSEAGTGGEQYF. The V call is TRBV25-1, the J call TRBJ2-7, with TRBD1 identical over 11 bases. J gave up 6 bases and V 2 bases, and 3 bases lay outside the gene matches. Germline V gives CDR1 MGHDK, CDR2 SYGVNS. The CDR3 loop spans 14 amino acids.

CDR3 loop: CASSPIDRGENTEAFF. CDR3 DNA sequence: TGTGCCAGCAGCCCAATCGACAGGGGAGAGAACACTGAAGCTTTCTTT. The chain combines TRBV11-2 with TRBJ1-1; 8 bases are shared with TRBD1. This CDR3 has 16 amino acids. Germline-derived CDR1 and CDR2 are SGHAT and FQNNGV. The ends lost 5 bases at V and 1 base at J; junction bases unmatched: 9.

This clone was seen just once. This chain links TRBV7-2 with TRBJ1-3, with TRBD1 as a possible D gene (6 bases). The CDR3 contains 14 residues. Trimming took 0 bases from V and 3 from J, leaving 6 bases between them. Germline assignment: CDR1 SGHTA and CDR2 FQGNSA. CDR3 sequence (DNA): TGTGCCAGCAGCTTAGCACAGGGTGGAAACACCATATATTTT. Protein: CASSLAQGGNTIYF.

The CDR3 protein is CAWSVVLGAVTYEQYF. In DNA form, the CDR3 reads TGTGCCTGGAGTGTGGTTCTGGGGGCAGTAACCTACGAGCAGTACTTC. The chain has TRBV30 and TRBJ2-7, with D perhaps matching TRBD1 (6 bases). The CDR3 has 16 residues. Looked up from germline, CDR1 is GTSNPN and CDR2 is SVGIG (reference sequence). Between the trimmed V and J ends, which lost 0 bases and 2 bases, there was a span of 17 bases.

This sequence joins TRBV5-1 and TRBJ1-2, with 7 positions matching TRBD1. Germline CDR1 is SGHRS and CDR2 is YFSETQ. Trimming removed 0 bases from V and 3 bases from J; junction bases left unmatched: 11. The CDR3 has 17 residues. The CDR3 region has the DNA TGCGCCAGCAGCTTGGAAAGGGGGCAGGGAAGTGACTATGGCTACACCTTC. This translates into CASSLERGQGSDYGYTF.

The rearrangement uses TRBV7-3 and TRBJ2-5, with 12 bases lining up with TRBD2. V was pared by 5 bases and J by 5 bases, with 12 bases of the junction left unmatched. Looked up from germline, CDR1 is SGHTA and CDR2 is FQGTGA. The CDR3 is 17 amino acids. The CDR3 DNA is TGTGCCAGCAGCCCAACGGCTAGCGGGAGGGGACGGGAGACCCAGTACTTC. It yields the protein CASSPTASGRGRETQYF. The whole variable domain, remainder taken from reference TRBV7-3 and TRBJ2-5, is GAGVSQTPSNKVTEKGKYVELRCDPISGHTALYWYRQSLGQGPEFLIYFQGTGAADDSGLPNDRFFAVRPEGSVSTLKIQRTERGDSAVYLCASSPTASGRGRETQYFGPGTRLLVL.

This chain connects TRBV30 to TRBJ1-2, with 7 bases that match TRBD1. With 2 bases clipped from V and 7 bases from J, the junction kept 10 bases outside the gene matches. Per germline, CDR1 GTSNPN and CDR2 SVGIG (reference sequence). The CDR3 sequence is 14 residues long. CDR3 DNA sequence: TGTGCCTGGAGTACACGACAGGGTCTAATTGGCTACACCTTC. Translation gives CAWSTRQGLIGYTF.

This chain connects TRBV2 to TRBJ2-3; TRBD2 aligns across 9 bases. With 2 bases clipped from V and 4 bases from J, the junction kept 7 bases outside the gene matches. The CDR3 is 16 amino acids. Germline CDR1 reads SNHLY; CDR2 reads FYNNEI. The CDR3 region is CASSEQGGRASDTQYF. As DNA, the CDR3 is TGTGCCAGCAGTGAACAGGGCGGGAGGGCCTCAGATACGCAGTATTTT.

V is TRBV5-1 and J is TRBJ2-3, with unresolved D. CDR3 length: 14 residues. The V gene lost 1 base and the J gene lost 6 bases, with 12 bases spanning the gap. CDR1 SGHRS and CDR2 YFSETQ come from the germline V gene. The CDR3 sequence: CASSLMTLPDTQYF. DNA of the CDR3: TGCGCCAGCAGCTTGATGACACTTCCGGATACGCAGTATTTT.

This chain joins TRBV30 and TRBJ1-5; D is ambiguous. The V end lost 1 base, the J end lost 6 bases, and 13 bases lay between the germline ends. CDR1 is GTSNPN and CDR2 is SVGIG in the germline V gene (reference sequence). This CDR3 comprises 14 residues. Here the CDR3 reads CAWSALNSGQPQHF. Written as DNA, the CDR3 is TGTGCCTGGAGTGCGCTCAATAGCGGTCAGCCCCAGCATTTT.

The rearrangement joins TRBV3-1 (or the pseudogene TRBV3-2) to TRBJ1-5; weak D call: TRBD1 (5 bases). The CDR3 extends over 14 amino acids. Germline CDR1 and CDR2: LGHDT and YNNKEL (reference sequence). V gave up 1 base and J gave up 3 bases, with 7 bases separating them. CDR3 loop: CASSQGRVNQPQHF. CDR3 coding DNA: TGTGCCAGCAGCCAAGGCAGGGTCAATCAGCCCCAGCATTTT.

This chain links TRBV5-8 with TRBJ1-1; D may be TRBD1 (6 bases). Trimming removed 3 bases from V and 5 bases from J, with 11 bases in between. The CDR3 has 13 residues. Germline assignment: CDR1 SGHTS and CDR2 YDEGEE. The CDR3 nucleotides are TGTGCCAGCAGCTGGGGGGGGGCAACTGAAGCTTTCTTT. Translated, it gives CASSWGGATEAFF.

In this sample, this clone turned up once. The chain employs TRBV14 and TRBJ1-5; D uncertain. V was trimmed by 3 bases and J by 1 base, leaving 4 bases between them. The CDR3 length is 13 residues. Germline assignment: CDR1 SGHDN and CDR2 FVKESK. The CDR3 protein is CASSHSSNQPQHF. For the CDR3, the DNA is TGTGCCAGCAGCCATTCGAGCAATCAGCCCCAGCATTTT.

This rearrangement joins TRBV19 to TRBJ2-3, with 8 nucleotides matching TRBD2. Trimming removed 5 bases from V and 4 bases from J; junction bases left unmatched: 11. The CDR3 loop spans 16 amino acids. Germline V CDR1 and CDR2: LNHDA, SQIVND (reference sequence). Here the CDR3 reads CASSLGLGTRADTQYF. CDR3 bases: TGTGCCAGTAGTTTGGGTCTCGGGACTAGGGCAGATACGCAGTATTTT.

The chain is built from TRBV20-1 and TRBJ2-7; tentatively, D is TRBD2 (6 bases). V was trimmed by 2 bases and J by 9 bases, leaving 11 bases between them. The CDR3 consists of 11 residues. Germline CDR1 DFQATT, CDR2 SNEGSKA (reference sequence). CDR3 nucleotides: TGCAGTGCTAGACTGGCTAGCGCGCAGTACTTC. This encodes CSARLASAQYF.

CDR3 sequence reads: CASSWGGEDTQYF. In nucleotides, the CDR3 is TGTGCCAGCAGCTGGGGGGGGGAAGATACGCAGTATTTT. The chain joins TRBV11-3 to TRBJ2-3, with TRBD2 identical over 7 bases. J was trimmed by 5 bases and V by 4 bases; bases with no gene match: 3. The CDR3 runs to 13 residues. Germline V CDR1 and CDR2: SGHNT, YENEEA.

The CDR3 is CASRVVQGANQPQHF. CDR3 DNA sequence: TGTGCCAGCAGAGTAGTTCAGGGGGCAAATCAGCCCCAGCATTTT. The V gene is TRBV2, the J gene TRBJ1-5, with 8 bases fitting TRBD1. The germline V gene has CDR1 SNHLY and CDR2 FYNNEI. The ends lost 6 bases at V and 4 bases at J; junction bases unmatched: 8. CDR3 length equals 15 residues.